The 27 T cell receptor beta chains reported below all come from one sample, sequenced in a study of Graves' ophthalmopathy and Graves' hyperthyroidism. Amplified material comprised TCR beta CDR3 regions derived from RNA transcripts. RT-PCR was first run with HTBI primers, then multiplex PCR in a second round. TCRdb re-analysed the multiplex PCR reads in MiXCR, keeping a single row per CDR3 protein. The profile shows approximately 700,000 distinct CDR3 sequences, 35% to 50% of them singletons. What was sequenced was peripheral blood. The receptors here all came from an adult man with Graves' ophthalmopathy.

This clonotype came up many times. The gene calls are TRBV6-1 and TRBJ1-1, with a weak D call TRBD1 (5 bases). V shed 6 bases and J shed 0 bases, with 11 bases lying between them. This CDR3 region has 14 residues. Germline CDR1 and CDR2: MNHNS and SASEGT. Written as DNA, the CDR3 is TGTGCCAGCAGGGACACCGACATGAACACTGAAGCTTTCTTT. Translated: CASRDTDMNTEAFF.

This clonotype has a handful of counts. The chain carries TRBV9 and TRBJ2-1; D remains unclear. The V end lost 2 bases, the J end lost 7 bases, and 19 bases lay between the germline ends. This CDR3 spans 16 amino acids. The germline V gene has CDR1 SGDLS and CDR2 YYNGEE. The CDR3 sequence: CASSVRAQSLGNEQFF. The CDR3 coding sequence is TGTGCCAGCAGCGTCAGAGCCCAAAGTCTGGGGAATGAGCAGTTCTTC.

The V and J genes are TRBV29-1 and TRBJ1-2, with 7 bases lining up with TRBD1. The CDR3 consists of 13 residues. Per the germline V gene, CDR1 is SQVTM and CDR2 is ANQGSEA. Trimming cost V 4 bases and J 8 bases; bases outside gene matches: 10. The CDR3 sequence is CSVVKDRRRGYTF. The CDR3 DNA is TGCAGCGTTGTGAAGGACAGGCGGAGAGGCTACACCTTC.

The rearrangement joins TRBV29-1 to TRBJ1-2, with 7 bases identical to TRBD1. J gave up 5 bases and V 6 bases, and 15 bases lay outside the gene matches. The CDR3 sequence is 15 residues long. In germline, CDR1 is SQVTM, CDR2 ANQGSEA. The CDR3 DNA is TGCAGCGTGGCTAGGGGGCCGGCTACGATATATGGCTACACCTTC. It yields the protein CSVARGPATIYGYTF.

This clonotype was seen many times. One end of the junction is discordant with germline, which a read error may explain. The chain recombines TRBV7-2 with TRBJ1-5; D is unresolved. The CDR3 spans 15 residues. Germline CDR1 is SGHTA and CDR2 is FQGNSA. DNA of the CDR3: TGCGCCAGCAGCTTGCAAGGGTATAGCAATCAGCCCCAGCATTTT. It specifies CASSLQGYSNQPQHF.

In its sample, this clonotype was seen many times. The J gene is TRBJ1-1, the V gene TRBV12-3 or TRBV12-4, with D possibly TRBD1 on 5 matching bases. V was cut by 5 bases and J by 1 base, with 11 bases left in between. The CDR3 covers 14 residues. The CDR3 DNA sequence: TGTGCCAGCAGTCTCTGGGGGGGGAACACTGAAGCTTTCTTT. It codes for CASSLWGGNTEAFF.

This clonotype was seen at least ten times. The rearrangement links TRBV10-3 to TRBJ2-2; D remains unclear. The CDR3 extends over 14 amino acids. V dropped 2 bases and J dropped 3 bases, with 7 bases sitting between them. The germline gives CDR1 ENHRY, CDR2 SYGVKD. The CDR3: CAISERRDTGELFF. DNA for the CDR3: TGTGCCATCAGTGAGCGCCGGGACACCGGGGAGCTGTTTTTT.

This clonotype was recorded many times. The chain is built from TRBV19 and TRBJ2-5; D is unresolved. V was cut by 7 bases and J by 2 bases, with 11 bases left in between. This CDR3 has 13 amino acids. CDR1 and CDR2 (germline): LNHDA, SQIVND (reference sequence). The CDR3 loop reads CASTKTNQETQYF. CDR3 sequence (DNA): TGTGCCAGTACTAAAACCAATCAAGAGACCCAGTACTTC.

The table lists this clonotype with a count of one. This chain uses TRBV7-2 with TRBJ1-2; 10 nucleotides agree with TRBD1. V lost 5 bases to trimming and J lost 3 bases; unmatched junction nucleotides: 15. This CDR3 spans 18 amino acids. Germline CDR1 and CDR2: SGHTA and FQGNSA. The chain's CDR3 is CASSRRGGRQGAYYGYTF. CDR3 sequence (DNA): TGTGCCAGCAGCCGAAGGGGGGGTCGACAGGGGGCCTACTATGGCTACACCTTC.

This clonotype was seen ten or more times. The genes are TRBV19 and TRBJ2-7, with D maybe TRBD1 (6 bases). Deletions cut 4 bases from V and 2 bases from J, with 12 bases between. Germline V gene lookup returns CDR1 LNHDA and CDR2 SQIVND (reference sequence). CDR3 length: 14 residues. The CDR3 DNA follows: TGTGCCAGTAGTACCCGGACAGCGGCCTACGAGCAGTACTTC. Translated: CASSTRTAAYEQYF.

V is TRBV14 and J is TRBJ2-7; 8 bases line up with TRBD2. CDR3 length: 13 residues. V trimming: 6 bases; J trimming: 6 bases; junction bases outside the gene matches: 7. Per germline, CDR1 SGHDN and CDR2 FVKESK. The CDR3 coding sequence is TGTGCCAGCAGTCCCCCCGGGAGGGGCGAGCAGTACTTC. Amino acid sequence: CASSPPGRGEQYF.

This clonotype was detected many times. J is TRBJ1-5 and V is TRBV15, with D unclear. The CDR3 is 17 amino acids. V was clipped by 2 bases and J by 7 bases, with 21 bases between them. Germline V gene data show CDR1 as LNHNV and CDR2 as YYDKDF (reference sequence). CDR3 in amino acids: CATSRSTSRASWQPQHF. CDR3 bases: TGTGCCACCAGCAGATCAACTTCAAGGGCATCTTGGCAGCCCCAGCATTTT. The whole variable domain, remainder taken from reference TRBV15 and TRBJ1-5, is DAMVIQNPRYQVTQFGKPVTLSCSQTLNHNVMYWYQQKSSQAPKLLFHYYDKDFNNEADTPDNFQSRRPNTSFCFLDIRSPGLGDTAMYLCATSRSTSRASWQPQHFGDGTRLSIL.

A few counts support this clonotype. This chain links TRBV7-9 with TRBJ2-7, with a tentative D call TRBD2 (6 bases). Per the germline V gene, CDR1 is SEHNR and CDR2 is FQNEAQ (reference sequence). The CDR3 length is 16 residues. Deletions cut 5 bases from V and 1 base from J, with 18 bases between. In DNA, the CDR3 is TGTGCCAGCAGCCGGGGGTATAGCGAATCTTCCTACGAGCAGTACTTC. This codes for CASSRGYSESSYEQYF.

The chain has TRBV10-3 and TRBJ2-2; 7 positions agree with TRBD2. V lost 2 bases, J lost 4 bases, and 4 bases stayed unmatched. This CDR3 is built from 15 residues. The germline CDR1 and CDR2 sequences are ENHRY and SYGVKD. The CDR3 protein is CAISEASGVTGELFF. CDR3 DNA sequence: TGTGCCATCAGTGAGGCTAGCGGAGTCACCGGGGAGCTGTTTTTT.

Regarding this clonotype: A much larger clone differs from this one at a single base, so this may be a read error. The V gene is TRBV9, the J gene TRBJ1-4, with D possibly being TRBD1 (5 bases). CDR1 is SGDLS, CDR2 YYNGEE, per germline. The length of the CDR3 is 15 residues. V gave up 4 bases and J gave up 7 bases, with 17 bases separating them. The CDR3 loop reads CASSPPQGESEKLFF. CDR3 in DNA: TGTGCCAGCAGCCCGCCTCAGGGAGAGAGTGAAAAACTGTTTTTT. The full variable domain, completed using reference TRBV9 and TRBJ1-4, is DSGVTQTPKHLITATGQRVTLRCSPRSGDLSVYWYQQSLDQGLQFLIQYYNGEERAKGNILERFSAQQFPDLHSELNLSSLELGDSALYFCASSPPQGESEKLFFGSGTQLSVL.

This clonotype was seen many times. The CDR3 sequence: CASSTAGGAGYGYTF. The CDR3 nucleotides are TGTGCCAGCAGCACCGCGGGGGGCGCTGGCTATGGCTACACCTTC. V is TRBV7-2 and J is TRBJ1-2; perhaps TRBD1 as D (6 bases). Germline values: CDR1 SGHTA, CDR2 FQGNSA. The CDR3 has 15 residues. V was shortened by 5 bases and J by 4 bases, with 17 bases between the two germline ends.

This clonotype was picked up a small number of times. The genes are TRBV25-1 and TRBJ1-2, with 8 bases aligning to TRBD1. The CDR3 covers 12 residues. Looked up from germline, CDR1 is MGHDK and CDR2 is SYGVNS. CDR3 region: CASNRGDYGYTF. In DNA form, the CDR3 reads TGTGCTAGTAACAGGGGGGACTATGGCTACACCTTC.

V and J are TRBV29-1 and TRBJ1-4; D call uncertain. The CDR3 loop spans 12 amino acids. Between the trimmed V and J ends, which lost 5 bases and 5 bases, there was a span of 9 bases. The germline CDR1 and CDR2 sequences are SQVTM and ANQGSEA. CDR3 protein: CSVPGGNEKLFF. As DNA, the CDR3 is TGCAGCGTTCCAGGCGGGAATGAAAAACTGTTTTTT.

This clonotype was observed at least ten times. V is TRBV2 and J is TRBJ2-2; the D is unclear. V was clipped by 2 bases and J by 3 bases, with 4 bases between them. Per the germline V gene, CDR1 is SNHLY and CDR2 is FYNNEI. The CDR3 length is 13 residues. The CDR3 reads CASSEQYTGELFF. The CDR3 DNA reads TGTGCCAGCAGTGAACAGTACACCGGGGAGCTGTTTTTT.

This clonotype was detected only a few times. The CDR3 nucleotides are TGTGCCAGCAGCGTTACTAGCGCCGGGGAGACCCAGTACTTC. The encoded protein is CASSVTSAGETQYF. The chain links TRBV7-9 to TRBJ2-5; 7 bases line up with TRBD2. V trimming: 5 bases; J trimming: 5 bases; junction bases outside the gene matches: 8. The CDR3 consists of 14 residues. Germline V gene sequence: CDR1 SEHNR, CDR2 FQNEAQ (reference sequence).

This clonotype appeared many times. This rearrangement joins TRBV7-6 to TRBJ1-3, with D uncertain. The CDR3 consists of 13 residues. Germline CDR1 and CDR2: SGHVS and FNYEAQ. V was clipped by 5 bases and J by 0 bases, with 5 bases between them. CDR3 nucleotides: TGTGCCAGCAGCCAAAACTCTGGAAACACCATATATTTT. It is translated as CASSQNSGNTIYF.

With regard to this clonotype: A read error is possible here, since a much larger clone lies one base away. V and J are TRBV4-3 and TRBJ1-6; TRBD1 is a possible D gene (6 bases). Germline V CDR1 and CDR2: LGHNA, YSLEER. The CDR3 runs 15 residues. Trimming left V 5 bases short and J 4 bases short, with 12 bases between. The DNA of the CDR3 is TGCGCCAGCAGCATTTGGGGGCCGTATAATTCACCCCTCCACTTT. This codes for CASSIWGPYNSPLHF.

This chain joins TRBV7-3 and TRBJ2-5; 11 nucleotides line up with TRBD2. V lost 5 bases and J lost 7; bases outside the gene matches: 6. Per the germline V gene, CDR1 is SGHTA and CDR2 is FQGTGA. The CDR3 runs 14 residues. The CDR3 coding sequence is TGTGCCAGCAGCCACGGACTAGCGGGCCCGACCCAGTACTTC. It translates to CASSHGLAGPTQYF.

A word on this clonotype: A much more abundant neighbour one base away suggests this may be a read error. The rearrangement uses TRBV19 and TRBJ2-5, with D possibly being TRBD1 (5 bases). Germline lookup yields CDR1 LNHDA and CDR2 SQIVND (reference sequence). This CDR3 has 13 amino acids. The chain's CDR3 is CAGSGAAQETQYF. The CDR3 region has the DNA TGTGCCGGTAGTGGGGCAGCCCAAGAGACCCAGTACTTC.

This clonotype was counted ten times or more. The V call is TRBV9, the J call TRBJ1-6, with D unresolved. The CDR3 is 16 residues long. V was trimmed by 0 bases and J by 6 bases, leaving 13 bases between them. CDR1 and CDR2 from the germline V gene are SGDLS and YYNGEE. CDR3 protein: CASSVGGIAGNSPLHF. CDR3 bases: TGTGCCAGCAGCGTAGGTGGGATTGCTGGTAATTCACCCCTCCACTTT.

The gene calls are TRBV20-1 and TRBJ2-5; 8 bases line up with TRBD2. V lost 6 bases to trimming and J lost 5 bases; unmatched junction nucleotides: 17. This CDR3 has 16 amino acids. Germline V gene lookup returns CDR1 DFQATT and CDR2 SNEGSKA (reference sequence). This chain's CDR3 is CSAPAGALGEAETQYF. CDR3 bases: TGCAGTGCCCCAGCGGGGGCTCTAGGGGAAGCGGAGACCCAGTACTTC.

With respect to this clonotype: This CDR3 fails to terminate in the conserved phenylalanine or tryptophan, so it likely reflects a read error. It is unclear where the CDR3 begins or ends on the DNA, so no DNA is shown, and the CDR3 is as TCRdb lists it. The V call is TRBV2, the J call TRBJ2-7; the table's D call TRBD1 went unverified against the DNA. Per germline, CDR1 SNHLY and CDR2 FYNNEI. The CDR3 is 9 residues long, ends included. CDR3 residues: CASSEVRAL.